The clone carrying this TCR beta chain was detected only a few times. With 7 bases clipped from V and 6 bases from J, the junction kept 13 bases outside the gene matches. CDR1 MGHRA and CDR2 YSYEKL come from the germline V gene. The CDR3 has 16 amino acids. PCR was performed a second time for roughly 7 to 12 cycles using a sample-barcoded 5' primer and a J-beta primer mix. TCRdb re-analysed the 5' RACE reads in MiXCR, keeping a single row per CDR3 protein. The repertoire holds roughly 1,000,000 distinct CDR3 sequences, 20% to 25% seen once, with approximately 0.79% in the top ten. These data come from a study of blood T cells in healthy people across ages. These data were likewise used in another study, on T cells of mothers and their children.

The TCR was taken from a girl aged 2 to 9 in good health. The source material was blood. The chain combines TRBV4-1 with TRBJ2-2; 8 bases map to TRBD2. CDR3 DNA sequence: TGCGCCAGCAAACCCGGGGGGGCGATGATGGCCGGGGAGCTGTTTTTT. Translation: CASKPGGAMMAGELFF.